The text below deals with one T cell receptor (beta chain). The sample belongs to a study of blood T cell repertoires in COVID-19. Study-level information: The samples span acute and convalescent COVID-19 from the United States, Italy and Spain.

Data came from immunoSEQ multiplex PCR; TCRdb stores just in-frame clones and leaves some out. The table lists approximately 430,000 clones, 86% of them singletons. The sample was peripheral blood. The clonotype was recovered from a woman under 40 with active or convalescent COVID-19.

The CDR3 DNA reads as TGTGCCAGCAGTTACATGGGACAGGGCAACTATGGCTACACCTTC. It codes for CASSYMGQGNYGYTF. V is TRBV6-5 and J is TRBJ1-2, with 9 bases lining up with TRBD1. Germline V gene sequence: CDR1 MNHEY, CDR2 SVGAGI. J was trimmed by 2 bases and V by 2 bases; bases with no gene match: 3. There are 15 residues in the CDR3.